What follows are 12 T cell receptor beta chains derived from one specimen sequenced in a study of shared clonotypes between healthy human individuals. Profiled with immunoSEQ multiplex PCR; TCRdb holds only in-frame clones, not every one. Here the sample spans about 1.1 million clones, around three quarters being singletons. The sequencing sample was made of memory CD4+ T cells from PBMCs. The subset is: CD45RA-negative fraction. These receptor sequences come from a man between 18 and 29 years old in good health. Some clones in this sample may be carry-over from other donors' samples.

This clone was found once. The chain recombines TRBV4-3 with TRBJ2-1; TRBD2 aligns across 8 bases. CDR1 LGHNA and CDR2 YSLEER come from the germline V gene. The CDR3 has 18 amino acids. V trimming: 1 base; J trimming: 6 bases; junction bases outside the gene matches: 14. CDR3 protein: CASSQGASGSARANEQFF. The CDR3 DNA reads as TGCGCCAGCAGCCAAGGGGCTAGCGGGTCGGCTAGGGCCAATGAGCAGTTCTTC.

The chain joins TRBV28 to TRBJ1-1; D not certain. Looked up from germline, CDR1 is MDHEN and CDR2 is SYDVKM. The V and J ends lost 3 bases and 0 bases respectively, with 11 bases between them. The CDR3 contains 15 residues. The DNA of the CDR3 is TGTGCCAGCAGTTTTAGGGAAAACATGAACACTGAAGCTTTCTTT. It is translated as CASSFRENMNTEAFF.

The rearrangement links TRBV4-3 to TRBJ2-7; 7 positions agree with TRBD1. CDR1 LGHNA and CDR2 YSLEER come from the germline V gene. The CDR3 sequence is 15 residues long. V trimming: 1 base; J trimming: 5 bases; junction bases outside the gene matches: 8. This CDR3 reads CASSQGAQGLDEQYF. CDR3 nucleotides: TGCGCCAGCAGCCAAGGGGCACAGGGGCTTGACGAGCAGTACTTC.

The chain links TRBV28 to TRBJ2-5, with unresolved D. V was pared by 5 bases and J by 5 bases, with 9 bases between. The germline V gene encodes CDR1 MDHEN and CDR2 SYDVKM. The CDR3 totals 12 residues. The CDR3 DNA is TGTGCCAGCAGTGGACGGGCGGAGACCCAGTACTTC. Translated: CASSGRAETQYF.

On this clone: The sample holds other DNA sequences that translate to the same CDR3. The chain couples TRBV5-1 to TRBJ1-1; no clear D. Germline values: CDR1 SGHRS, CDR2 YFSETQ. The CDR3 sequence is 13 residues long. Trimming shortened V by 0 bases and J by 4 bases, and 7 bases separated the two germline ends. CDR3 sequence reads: CASSLGLGTEAFF. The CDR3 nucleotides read TGCGCCAGCAGCTTGGGGTTGGGCACTGAAGCTTTCTTT.

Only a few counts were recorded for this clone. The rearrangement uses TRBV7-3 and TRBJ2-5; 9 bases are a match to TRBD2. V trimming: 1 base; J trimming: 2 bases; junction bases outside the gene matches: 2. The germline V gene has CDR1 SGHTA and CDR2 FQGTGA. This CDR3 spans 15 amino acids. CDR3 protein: CASSLIAGAQETQYF. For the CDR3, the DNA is TGTGCCAGCAGCTTAATAGCGGGGGCACAAGAGACCCAGTACTTC.

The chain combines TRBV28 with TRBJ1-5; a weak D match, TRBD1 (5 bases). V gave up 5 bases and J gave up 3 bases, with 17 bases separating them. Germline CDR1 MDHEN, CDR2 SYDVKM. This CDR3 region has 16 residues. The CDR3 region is CASSRGVGADNQPQHF. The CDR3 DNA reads TGTGCCAGCAGTCGGGGGGTAGGAGCGGACAATCAGCCCCAGCATTTT.

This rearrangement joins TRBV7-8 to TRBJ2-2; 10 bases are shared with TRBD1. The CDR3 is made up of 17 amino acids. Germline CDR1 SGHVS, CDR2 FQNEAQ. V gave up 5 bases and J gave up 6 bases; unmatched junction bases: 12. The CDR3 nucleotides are TGTGCCAGCAGCCCCCGACCCGGGACAGGGGACGCCGGGGAGCTGTTTTTT. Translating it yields CASSPRPGTGDAGELFF.

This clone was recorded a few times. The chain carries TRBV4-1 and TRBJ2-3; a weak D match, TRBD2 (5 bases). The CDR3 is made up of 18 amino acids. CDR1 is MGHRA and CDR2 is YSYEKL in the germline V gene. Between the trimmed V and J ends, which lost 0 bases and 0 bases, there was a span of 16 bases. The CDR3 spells CASSQDRGGKPSTDTQYF. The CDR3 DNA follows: TGCGCCAGCAGCCAAGATCGCGGAGGAAAACCTAGCACAGATACGCAGTATTTT.

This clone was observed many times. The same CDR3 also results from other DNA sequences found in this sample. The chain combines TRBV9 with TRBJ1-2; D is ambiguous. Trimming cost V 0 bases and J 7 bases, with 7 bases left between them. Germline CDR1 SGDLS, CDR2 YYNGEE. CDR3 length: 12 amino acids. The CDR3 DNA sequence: TGTGCCAGCAGCGTAGAGGCGGGTGGCTACACCTTC. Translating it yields CASSVEAGGYTF.

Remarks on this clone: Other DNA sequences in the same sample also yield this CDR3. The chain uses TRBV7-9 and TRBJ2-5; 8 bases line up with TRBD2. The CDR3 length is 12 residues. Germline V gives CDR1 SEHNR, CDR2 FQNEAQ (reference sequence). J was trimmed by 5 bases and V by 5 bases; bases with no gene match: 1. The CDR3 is CASSPSGETQYF. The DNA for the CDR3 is TGTGCCAGCAGCCCTAGCGGGGAGACCCAGTACTTC.

The CDR3 sequence: CSTLTGAFDEQYF. The CDR3 region has the DNA TGCAGCACCCTGACAGGGGCCTTCGACGAGCAGTACTTC. The gene calls are TRBV29-1 and TRBJ2-7; 8 bases fit TRBD1. Germline V gene lookup returns CDR1 SQVTM and CDR2 ANQGSEA. Trimming cost V 8 bases and J 5 bases; bases outside gene matches: 11. The length of the CDR3 is 13 residues.